This passage covers 9 T cell receptor beta chains from one sample sequenced in a study of blood T cell repertoires in COVID-19. Sequencing used immunoSEQ multiplex PCR; TCRdb keeps in-frame clones, though not all of them. The sample yields about 98,000 clones, about 85% seen once. Material: peripheral blood. The receptors were gathered from a man between 70 and 80 years old with acute or convalescent COVID-19.

The chain employs TRBV5-1 and TRBJ1-2, with 8 bases identical to TRBD1. J was trimmed by 1 base and V by 4 bases; bases with no gene match: 3. The CDR3 contains 14 residues. The germline V gene encodes CDR1 SGHRS and CDR2 YFSETQ. The CDR3 here is CASSSDRGNYGYTF. DNA for the CDR3: TGCGCCAGCAGCAGTGACAGGGGTAACTATGGCTACACCTTC.

The CDR3 DNA reads as TGTGCCAGCAGTGATAAGGGGGCGGTGGATACGCAGTATTTT. Translating it yields CASSDKGAVDTQYF. This sequence joins TRBV6-1 and TRBJ2-3; TRBD1 matches 7 bases. The germline gives CDR1 MNHNS, CDR2 SASEGT. This CDR3 region has 14 residues. V lost 3 bases and J lost 6; bases outside the gene matches: 6.

This clone was seen only a few times. The chain uses TRBV30 and TRBJ2-7, with D unresolved. With 0 bases removed from V and 3 bases from J, the gap between germline ends came to 9 bases. This CDR3 spans 13 amino acids. Germline CDR1 is GTSNPN and CDR2 is SVGIG (reference sequence). The CDR3 region has the DNA TGTGCCTGGAGTGTATCCGGAGACTACGAGCAGTACTTC. Amino acid sequence: CAWSVSGDYEQYF.

DNA of the CDR3: TGTGCCAGCAGCCCCTCGGGACAGGGGAATGGCTACACCTTC. Protein: CASSPSGQGNGYTF. The chain links TRBV9 to TRBJ1-2, with 10 bases that match TRBD1. Trimming took 4 bases from V and 6 from J; bases not matched to a gene: 6. Looked up from germline, CDR1 is SGDLS and CDR2 is YYNGEE. The CDR3 is 14 amino acids.

The chain links TRBV19 to TRBJ2-1; TRBD2 matches 9 bases. The CDR3 contains 15 residues. Germline-derived CDR1 and CDR2 are LNHDA and SQIVND (reference sequence). J lost 4 bases, V lost 6 bases, and 7 bases had no gene match. DNA for the CDR3: TGTGCCAGTAGCGATAGCGGGGGCCTTTACAATGAGCAGTTCTTC. This codes for CASSDSGGLYNEQFF.

The chain uses TRBV5-1 and TRBJ2-5, with TRBD1 identical over 7 bases. Germline V gene data show CDR1 as SGHRS and CDR2 as YFSETQ. J was trimmed by 1 base and V by 3 bases; bases with no gene match: 3. The CDR3 loop spans 14 amino acids. Here the CDR3 DNA reads TGCGCCAGCAGCTCGACAGGGCGCCAAGAGACCCAGTACTTC. Encoded protein: CASSSTGRQETQYF.

This chain joins TRBV5-4 and TRBJ1-1; D unresolved. The CDR3 sequence is 14 residues long. V was cut by 3 bases and J by 1 base, with 10 bases left in between. Germline CDR1 SGHNT, CDR2 YYREEE (reference sequence). CDR3 sequence reads: CASSSTIRNTEAFF. For the CDR3, the DNA is TGTGCCAGCAGCTCGACAATCCGGAACACTGAAGCTTTCTTT. The entire variable domain, with the rest obtained from reference TRBV5-4 and TRBJ1-1, is as follows: ETGVTQSPTHLIKTRGQQVTLRCSSQSGHNTVSWYQQALGQGPQFIFQYYREEENGRGNFPPRFSGLQFPNYSSELNVNALELDDSALYLCASSSTIRNTEAFFGQGTRLTVV.

This chain links TRBV5-6 with TRBJ2-2; TRBD1 matches 10 bases. V was pared by 2 bases and J by 3 bases, with 10 bases of the junction left unmatched. This CDR3 has 18 amino acids. The V gene's germline CDR1 is SGHDT and CDR2 YYEEEE. CDR3 nucleotide sequence: TGTGCCAGCAGCTTAGGGACAGGGGTTGTGGATTACACCGGGGAGCTGTTTTTT. Translating it yields CASSLGTGVVDYTGELFF.

The rearrangement joins TRBV27 to TRBJ2-1, with D perhaps TRBD1 (5 bases). The CDR3 has 15 amino acids. V lost 4 bases and J 2 bases, leaving 12 bases between the germline ends. The germline V gene encodes CDR1 MNHEY and CDR2 SMNVEV (reference sequence). CDR3: CASSSGQDTYNEQFF. As DNA, the CDR3 is TGTGCCAGCAGTTCGGGCCAGGACACCTACAATGAGCAGTTCTTC.